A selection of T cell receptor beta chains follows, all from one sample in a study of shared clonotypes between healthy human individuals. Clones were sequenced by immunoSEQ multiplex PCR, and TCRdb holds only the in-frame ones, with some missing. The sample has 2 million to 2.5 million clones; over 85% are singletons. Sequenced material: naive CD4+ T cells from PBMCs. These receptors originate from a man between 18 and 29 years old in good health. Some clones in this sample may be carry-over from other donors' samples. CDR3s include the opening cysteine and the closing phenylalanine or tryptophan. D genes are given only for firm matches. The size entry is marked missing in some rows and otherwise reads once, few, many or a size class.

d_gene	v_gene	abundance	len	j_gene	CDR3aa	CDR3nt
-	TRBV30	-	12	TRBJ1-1	CAWSQQNTEAFF	TGTGCCTGGAGTCAACAGAACACTGAAGCTTTCTTT
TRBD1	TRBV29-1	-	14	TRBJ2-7	CSVLRGTGDYEQYF	TGCAGCGTTTTACGCGGGACAGGGGACTACGAGCAGTACTTC
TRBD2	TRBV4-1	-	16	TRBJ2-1	CASSQVPGGSYNEQFF	TGCGCCAGCAGCCAAGTCCCGGGGGGGTCCTACAATGAGCAGTTCTTC
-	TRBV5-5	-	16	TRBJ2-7	CASSFVRGARAYEQYF	TGTGCCAGCAGCTTCGTGAGGGGGGCTAGAGCCTACGAGCAGTACTTC
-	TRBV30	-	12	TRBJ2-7	CASGWTRVEQYF	TGTGCCTCCGGCTGGACCCGGGTCGAGCAGTACTTC
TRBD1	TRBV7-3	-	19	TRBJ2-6	CASSFTSGTGMTGANVLTF	TGTGCCAGCAGCTTCACTTCCGGGACAGGGATGACTGGGGCCAACGTCCTGACTTTC
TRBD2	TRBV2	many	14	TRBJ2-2	CASTGLAGLGELFF	TGTGCCAGCACGGGACTAGCGGGATTGGGGGAGCTGTTTTTT
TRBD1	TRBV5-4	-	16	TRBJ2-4	CASSAGQGLGKNIQYF	TGTGCCAGCAGCGCCGGACAGGGTTTAGGCAAAAACATTCAGTACTTC
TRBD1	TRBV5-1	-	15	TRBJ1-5	CASSSTGDRNQPQHF	TGCGCCAGCAGCTCTACAGGGGATCGCAATCAGCCCCAGCATTTT
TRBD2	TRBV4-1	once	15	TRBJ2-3	CASSQSSGSWDTQYF	TGCGCCAGCAGCCAGTCTAGCGGGAGTTGGGATACGCAGTATTTT
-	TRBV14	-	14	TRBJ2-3	CASSQYSSTDTQYF	TGTGCCAGCAGCCAATACTCTAGCACAGATACGCAGTATTTT
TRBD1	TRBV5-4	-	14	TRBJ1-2	CASSLDRGAYGYTF	TGTGCCAGCAGCTTGGACAGGGGCGCCTATGGCTACACCTTC
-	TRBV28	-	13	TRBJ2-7	CASNPPGRNEQYF	TGTGCCAGCAACCCCCCGGGGCGCAACGAGCAGTACTTC
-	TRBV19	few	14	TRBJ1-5	CASSGNRVNQPQHF	TGTGCCAGTAGTGGCAACAGGGTCAATCAGCCCCAGCATTTT
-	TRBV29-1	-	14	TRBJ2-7	CSVRGQGGPYEQYF	TGCAGCGTTCGCGGCCAGGGGGGACCCTACGAGCAGTACTTC
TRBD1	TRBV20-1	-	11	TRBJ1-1	CSTPGTAEAFF	TGCAGCACCCCAGGGACAGCTGAAGCTTTCTTT
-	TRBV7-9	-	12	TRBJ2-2	CASSAGPGELFF	TGTGCCAGCAGCGCCGGCCCCGGGGAGCTGTTTTTT
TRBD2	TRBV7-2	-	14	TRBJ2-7	CASSFQRGPYEQYF	TGTGCCAGCAGCTTCCAGCGGGGACCCTACGAGCAGTACTTC
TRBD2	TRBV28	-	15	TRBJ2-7	CASSLWGRGPYEQYF	TGTGCCAGCAGTTTGTGGGGGAGGGGCCCCTACGAGCAGTACTTC
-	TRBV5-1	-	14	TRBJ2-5	CASSSGTVQETQYF	TGCGCCAGCAGCTCCGGGACGGTCCAAGAGACCCAGTACTTC
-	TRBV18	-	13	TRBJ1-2	CASSPLQGDGYTF	TGTGCCAGCTCACCACTTCAGGGTGATGGCTACACCTTC
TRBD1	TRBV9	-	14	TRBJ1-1	CASSVAGGGTEAFF	TGTGCCAGCAGCGTAGCAGGGGGAGGGACTGAAGCTTTCTTT
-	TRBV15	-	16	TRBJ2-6	CATRAGYGVGANVLTF	TGTGCCACCAGAGCCGGGTATGGTGTGGGGGCCAACGTCCTGACTTTC
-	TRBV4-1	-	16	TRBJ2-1	CASSQGGVWRDTSQFF	TGCGCCAGCAGCCAAGGGGGAGTGTGGCGGGACACGTCGCAGTTCTTC
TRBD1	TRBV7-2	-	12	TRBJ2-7	CASSLRDRGIYF	TGTGCCAGCAGCCTAAGGGACAGGGGGATTTACTTC
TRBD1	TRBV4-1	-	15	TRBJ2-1	CASSAGGQDYNEQFF	TGCGCCAGCAGCGCCGGAGGACAGGACTACAATGAGCAGTTCTTC
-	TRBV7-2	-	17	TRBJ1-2	CASSLLGSGSPDYGYTF	TGTGCCAGCAGCTTACTGGGTTCGGGGTCCCCAGACTATGGCTACACCTTC